These T cell receptor beta chains were read from a single sample in a study of T-cell reconstitution after alpha-beta-depleted transplantation in children. TCRdb reprocessed the PCR reads with MiXCR, giving one entry per CDR3 protein. The table records 45,000 to 50,000 distinct CDR3 sequences, approximately 52% of them present only once. The sample was peripheral blood, taken before TCRalphabeta/CD19-depleted stem cell transplant. Receptors were obtained from a boy younger than two with SCID, due to receive a stem cell transplant. Each CDR3 is given with its conserved first and last residue. D genes are given only for firm matches. Some rows mark clone size as missing; the rest say once, few, many or name a class of expanded clone.

D	V	size	length	J	CDR3	DNA
NA	TRBV20-1	NA	16	TRBJ2-1	CSAQLPRGSSYNEQFF	TGCAGTGCCCAACTCCCCCGGGGGAGCTCCTACAATGAGCAGTTCTTC
NA	TRBV20-1	once	14	TRBJ2-5	CSASRSTSRETQYF	TGCAGTGCTAGTCGATCTACCTCCAGGGAGACCCAGTACTTC
NA	TRBV20-1	few	16	TRBJ1-5	CSASGVRLQSNQPQHF	TGCAGTGCTAGTGGGGTCCGACTACAGAGCAATCAGCCCCAGCATTTT
NA	TRBV6-1	NA	13	TRBJ2-5	CASSPGTQETQYF	TGTGCCAGCAGCCCGGGAACTCAAGAGACCCAGTACTTC
NA	TRBV5-6	many	13	TRBJ2-2	CASSLAGTGELFF	TGTGCCAGCAGCTTGGCGGGGACCGGGGAGCTGTTTTTT
TRBD2	TRBV11-2	NA	15	TRBJ2-1	CASSFPGGYYNEQFF	TGTGCCAGCAGCTTCCCGGGGGGGTACTACAATGAGCAGTTCTTC
TRBD1	TRBV20-1	once	14	TRBJ2-2	CSARIQGAGGELFF	TGCAGTGCTAGGATTCAGGGGGCGGGCGGGGAGCTGTTTTTT
TRBD2	TRBV6-1	NA	14	TRBJ2-3	CASTRLAGEDTQYF	TGTGCCAGCACGAGACTAGCGGGGGAAGATACGCAGTATTTT
NA	TRBV20-1	NA	14	TRBJ2-7	CSATRGSSSYEQYF	TGCAGTGCTACCCGGGGGTCAAGCTCCTACGAGCAGTACTTC
TRBD2	TRBV5-1	NA	16	TRBJ2-3	CASSLALAGNTDTQYF	TGCGCCAGCAGCTTGGCCCTAGCGGGTAACACAGATACGCAGTATTTT
NA	TRBV7-2	NA	13	TRBJ1-2	CASREGFPYGYTF	TGTGCCAGCAGGGAGGGGTTCCCCTATGGCTACACCTTC
TRBD1	TRBV7-9	NA	12	TRBJ1-4	CASSLSEGQVLF	TGTGCCAGCAGCTTAAGCGAGGGACAGGTTCTTTTT
NA	TRBV4-3	NA	15	TRBJ1-6	CASSQDWGRASPLHF	TGCGCCAGCAGCCAAGATTGGGGCCGGGCCTCACCCCTCCACTTT
NA	TRBV5-1	NA	14	TRBJ2-7	CASSWRDNSYEQYF	TGCGCCAGCAGCTGGCGGGACAACTCCTACGAGCAGTACTTC
NA	TRBV7-2	NA	14	TRBJ1-1	CASSPTAAGTEAFF	TGTGCCAGCAGCCCAACAGCAGCGGGCACTGAAGCTTTCTTT
TRBD1	TRBV4-1	NA	17	TRBJ2-2	CASSQGRGQGNTGELFF	TGCGCCAGCAGCCAAGGGCGAGGACAGGGGAACACCGGGGAGCTGTTTTTT
NA	TRBV13	NA	13	TRBJ2-7	CASSVDSFGEQYF	TGTGCCAGCAGCGTGGACTCCTTCGGCGAGCAGTACTTC
TRBD2	TRBV3-1	many	16	TRBJ2-3	CASSQGGGRLIDTQYF	TGTGCCAGCAGCCAAGGCGGGGGGCGTTTAATAGATACGCAGTATTTT
NA	TRBV20-1	NA	17	TRBJ2-1	CSARFPGGGLSYNEQFF	TGCAGTGCTAGATTCCCTGGCGGGGGCCTCTCCTACAATGAGCAGTTCTTC
NA	TRBV4-3	few	15	TRBJ2-7	CASSAGPLSSYEQYF	TGCGCCAGTTCGGCGGGCCCGTTGAGCTCCTACGAGCAGTACTTC
NA	TRBV27	NA	17	TRBJ2-6	CASSLQGFPGGANVLTF	TGTGCCAGCAGTTTGCAGGGCTTCCCGGGGGGGGCCAACGTCCTGACTTTC
NA	TRBV19	few	14	TRBJ2-1	CASSIDQSYNEQFF	TGTGCCAGTAGTATAGATCAGAGCTACAATGAGCAGTTCTTC
NA	TRBV6-5	NA	14	TRBJ1-2	CASSRGRGAYGYTF	TGTGCCAGCAGTAGGGGAAGGGGAGCCTATGGCTACACCTTC
NA	TRBV4-3	NA	15	TRBJ2-2	CASSRTEVNTGELFF	TGCGCCAGCAGCCGGACAGAAGTGAACACCGGGGAGCTGTTTTTT
TRBD1	TRBV11-2	NA	15	TRBJ2-2	CASSSTDRGSGELFF	TGTGCCAGCAGCTCGACGGACAGGGGGTCCGGGGAGCTGTTTTTT
TRBD1	TRBV6-1	NA	17	TRBJ1-5	CASSELPGQGDNQPQHF	TGTGCCAGCAGTGAATTGCCGGGACAGGGAGACAATCAGCCCCAGCATTTT
NA	TRBV12-3/TRBV12-4	NA	14	TRBJ2-2	CASSPSPGPGELFF	TGTGCCAGCAGCCCTAGTCCGGGGCCCGGGGAGCTGTTTTTT
NA	TRBV11-2	medium-sized	16	TRBJ2-2	CASSPRWGAKSGELFF	TGTGCCAGCAGCCCTAGGTGGGGGGCAAAATCCGGGGAGCTGTTTTTT
TRBD2	TRBV7-2	NA	14	TRBJ2-4	CASSLREGSNIQYF	TGTGCCAGCAGCTTACGGGAGGGATCGAACATTCAGTACTTC
NA	TRBV5-6	NA	13	TRBJ1-5	CASSRGSNQPQHF	TGTGCCAGCAGCCGGGGGAGCAATCAGCCCCAGCATTTT
TRBD2	TRBV4-1	many	15	TRBJ2-7	CASSQEPSGAYEQYF	TGCGCCAGCAGCCAAGAACCGAGCGGGGCCTACGAGCAGTACTTC
NA	TRBV4-1	NA	13	TRBJ1-6	CASSREEVPPLHF	TGCGCCAGCAGCCGGGAGGAGGTCCCACCCCTCCACTTT
NA	TRBV5-5	NA	14	TRBJ2-3	CASSLDWLTDTQYF	TGTGCCAGCAGCTTGGATTGGCTTACAGATACGCAGTATTTT
NA	TRBV6-1	NA	13	TRBJ2-1	CATRGQTVNEQFF	TGTGCCACCAGAGGACAGACGGTCAATGAGCAGTTCTTC
NA	TRBV20-1	NA	12	TRBJ2-7	CSASPTTYEQYF	TGCAGTGCTAGTCCCACTACCTACGAGCAGTACTTC
NA	TRBV6-2/TRBV6-3	NA	14	TRBJ2-1	CASSYQGSYNEQFF	TGTGCCAGCAGTTACCAGGGGTCCTACAATGAGCAGTTCTTC
TRBD2	TRBV11-2	few	15	TRBJ2-3	CASSSRLAMTDTQYF	TGTGCCAGCAGCTCCCGACTAGCGATGACAGATACGCAGTATTTT
NA	TRBV6-1	once	13	TRBJ1-2	CASSDTGTGGYTF	TGTGCCAGCAGTGATACCGGGACTGGAGGCTACACCTTC
NA	TRBV4-3	NA	15	TRBJ2-1	CASSQDGASRDEQFF	TGCGCCAGCAGCCAAGATGGTGCGAGTCGGGATGAGCAGTTCTTC
NA	TRBV5-1	NA	18	TRBJ1-2	CASSSWLEKHVLLYGYTF	TGCGCCAGCAGCTCCTGGCTAGAGAAACACGTACTACTCTATGGCTACACCTTC
TRBD1	TRBV10-3	large	15	TRBJ2-5	CAISESAGGQETQYF	TGTGCCATCAGTGAGTCCGCAGGGGGCCAAGAGACCCAGTACTTC
TRBD2	TRBV4-2	few	14	TRBJ2-5	CASSRLAGGETQYF	TGTGCCAGCAGCCGACTAGCGGGGGGGGAGACCCAGTACTTC